What follows are 16 T cell receptor beta chains derived from one specimen sequenced in a study of regulatory T cells in long-lasting Graves disease. The time point here: newly diagnosed GD, antithyroid drugs for less than 3 months. Preparation of the TCR library used RNA extracted from PBMCs. Arm-PCR of CDR3 regions and iRepertoire HTBI primers were used to build TCR beta libraries. TCRdb reprocessed the multiplex PCR reads via MiXCR and lists one record per CDR3 protein. Counted here are about 220,000 distinct CDR3 sequences, 15% to 20% occurring once; the ten biggest clones make up about 20%. This specimen consisted of peripheral blood mononuclear cells (PBMCs), obtained at new diagnosis, from a patient treated with antithyroid drugs. The receptor source for this set is a female donor with Graves disease.

V and J are TRBV6-2 or TRBV6-3 and TRBJ1-3, with D maybe TRBD1 (5 bases). Germline V gene sequence: CDR1 MNHEY, CDR2 SVGEGT. The V end lost 3 bases, the J end lost 2 bases, and 11 bases lay between the germline ends. This CDR3 spans 15 amino acids. CDR3 nucleotide sequence: TGTGCCAGCAGTTATGGGGGGAGAGCTGGAAACACCATATATTTT. Protein product: CASSYGGRAGNTIYF.

This clonotype was seen many times. V is TRBV5-1 and J is TRBJ2-7; 8 nucleotides match TRBD1. CDR3 length: 15 residues. Trimming removed 0 bases from V and 3 bases from J; junction bases left unmatched: 5. Per germline, CDR1 SGHRS and CDR2 YFSETQ. CDR3 sequence (DNA): TGCGCCAGCAGCTTGGGGACAGGGCCGTTCTACGAGCAGTACTTC. As protein: CASSLGTGPFYEQYF.

This clonotype was picked up a small number of times. The chain joins TRBV19 to TRBJ2-5; no firm D call. V lost 4 bases to trimming and J lost 5 bases, with 11 bases between them. CDR3 length: 13 residues. Germline CDR1 is LNHDA and CDR2 is SQIVND (reference sequence). CDR3 residues: CASSRIAGETQYF. The CDR3 nucleotides are TGTGCCAGTAGTAGAATAGCTGGGGAGACCCAGTACTTC.

A remark on this clonotype: A far larger clone is only one base removed, so a read error is likely. This sequence joins TRBV28 and TRBJ2-1; TRBD2 might be the D (5 bases). Per germline, CDR1 MDHEN and CDR2 SYDVKM. This CDR3 contains 12 residues. Trimming pared 8 bases from V and 9 bases from J, leaving 14 bases between. CDR3 in amino acids: CASGRLTGEQFF. CDR3 in DNA: TGTGCCAGCGGAAGACTAACGGGTGAGCAGTTCTTC.

This clonotype was seen ten or more times. V gene TRBV30 combines with J gene TRBJ2-7, with TRBD1 matching 7 bases. V trimming: 0 bases; J trimming: 13 bases; junction bases outside the gene matches: 9. Germline assignment: CDR1 GTSNPN and CDR2 SVGIG (reference sequence). The CDR3 is 12 amino acids. For the CDR3, the DNA is TGTGCCTGGAGTGTACTAGGGGGCGCGGTATACTTC. This gives the protein CAWSVLGGAVYF.

The table lists this clonotype with many counts. This chain joins TRBV6-5 and TRBJ2-7; D is ambiguous. The V gene's germline CDR1 is MNHEY and CDR2 SVGAGI. This CDR3 has 14 residues. Trimming removed 2 bases from V and 0 bases from J, with 8 bases in between. CDR3 nucleotide sequence: TGTGCCAGCAGTTACGTACCCCACTCCTACGAGCAGTACTTC. It translates to CASSYVPHSYEQYF.

Ten or more counts support this clonotype. The rearrangement uses TRBV6-1 and TRBJ2-2; TRBD1 matches 7 bases. Germline V gives CDR1 MNHNS, CDR2 SASEGT. The CDR3 is 13 residues long. V lost 7 bases, J lost 10 bases, and 9 bases stayed unmatched. DNA of the CDR3: TGTGCCAGCAATATCGACAGGGTGGCGGAGCTGTTTTTT. It translates to CASNIDRVAELFF.

Ten or more counts support this clonotype. V and J are TRBV20-1 and TRBJ2-1, with D possibly being TRBD1 (6 bases). The CDR3 runs 12 residues. Germline CDR1 and CDR2: DFQATT and SNEGSKA (reference sequence). V lost 3 bases to trimming and J lost 4 bases, with 7 bases between them. The CDR3 DNA sequence: TGCAGTGCTAGGAGGGGGTACAATGAGCAGTTCTTC. This codes for CSARRGYNEQFF.

This clonotype was observed a single time. Here the CDR3 reads CASSLEAGVADTQYF. The CDR3 DNA is TGTGCCAGCAGCTTAGAAGCGGGAGTAGCAGATACGCAGTATTTT. The gene calls are TRBV7-2 and TRBJ2-3; TRBD2 matches 8 bases. V lost 1 base to trimming and J lost 4 bases; unmatched junction nucleotides: 4. CDR3 length: 15 amino acids. Germline CDR1 reads SGHTA; CDR2 reads FQGNSA.

This rearrangement joins TRBV6-1 to TRBJ1-6; no reliable D call. This CDR3 region has 14 residues. CDR1 and CDR2 (germline): MNHNS, SASEGT. V lost 10 bases and J 8 bases, leaving 18 bases between the germline ends. This chain's CDR3 is CAILPGGGDSPLHF. DNA for the CDR3: TGTGCCATCCTCCCGGGAGGCGGCGATTCACCCCTCCACTTT.

A word on this clonotype: This could be a read error, since a much larger clone is one nucleotide away. J is TRBJ2-1 and V is TRBV7-2, with D perhaps TRBD2 (7 bases). CDR3 size: 13 residues. The germline V gene encodes CDR1 SGHTA and CDR2 FQGNSA. As DNA, the CDR3 is TGCGCCAGCAGCCATGGAGGGGGGGCCGAGCAGTTCTTC. Translated: CASSHGGGAEQFF.

This clonotype was observed at least ten times. This chain connects TRBV5-1 to TRBJ1-2; the D is unclear. The length of the CDR3 is 15 residues. Trimming left V 0 bases short and J 5 bases short, with 14 bases between. CDR1 SGHRS and CDR2 YFSETQ come from the germline V gene. CDR3 bases: TGCGCCAGCAGCTTGGTGGGCAGGCTCGATTATGGCTACACCTTC. Translating gives CASSLVGRLDYGYTF.

A note on this clonotype: A much larger clone sits a single nucleotide away, making a read error possible. The CDR3 here is CAWTYSWGTDTQYF. The DNA of the CDR3 is TGTGCCTGGACTTACAGTTGGGGCACAGATACGCAGTATTTT. The chain couples TRBV30 to TRBJ2-3; no reliable D call. The CDR3 has 14 amino acids. Germline loops: CDR1 GTSNPN, CDR2 SVGIG (reference sequence). V shed 4 bases and J shed 1 base, with 12 bases lying between them.

Many counts were recorded for this clonotype. V and J are TRBV12-3 or TRBV12-4 and TRBJ2-2; the match to TRBD2 covers 7 bases. V lost 3 bases and J lost 5; bases outside the gene matches: 0. This CDR3 has 13 amino acids. The chain's CDR3 is CASSFGGTGELFF. CDR3 sequence (DNA): TGTGCCAGCAGTTTCGGGGGGACCGGGGAGCTGTTTTTT.

This clonotype has just one count. A far larger clone is one nucleotide away, so this likely arose from a read error. The chain carries TRBV28 and TRBJ1-2, with D possibly matching TRBD1 (5 bases). V was cut by 7 bases and J by 2 bases, with 17 bases left in between. Germline CDR1 MDHEN, CDR2 SYDVKM. This CDR3 spans 15 amino acids. CDR3 nucleotides: TGTGCCAGCACCCCCAAGGGGTCTTACAACTATGGCTACACCTTC. This encodes CASTPKGSYNYGYTF.

This chain uses TRBV2 with TRBJ1-2, with TRBD1 matching over 7 bases. J gave up 2 bases and V 8 bases, and 5 bases lay outside the gene matches. Per germline, CDR1 SNHLY and CDR2 FYNNEI. This CDR3 spans 13 amino acids. CDR3 bases: TGTGCCAGCCACGGGACAGCCAACTATGGCTACACCTTC. Its protein is CASHGTANYGYTF.